The 2 T cell receptor beta chains given below trace back to one sample, sequenced in a study of blood T cell repertoires in COVID-19. TCRdb keeps only in-frame clones here, not all; method: immunoSEQ multiplex PCR. Of tens of thousands of clones in the sample, approximately 83% were seen once. Source material: peripheral blood. These TCRs come from a human donor in a cohort sampled during active COVID-19.

The chain links TRBV6-2 or TRBV6-3 to TRBJ2-1; 9 bases are a match to TRBD2. Germline assignment: CDR1 MNHEY and CDR2 SVGEGT. This CDR3 is built from 16 residues. V gave up 2 bases and J gave up 2 bases; unmatched junction bases: 4. DNA of the CDR3: TGTGCCAGCAGTTACGAGAGCGGGAGGACCTACAATGAGCAGTTCTTC. Its translation is CASSYESGRTYNEQFF.

The V and J genes are TRBV15 and TRBJ2-2; no reliable D call. The CDR3 loop spans 13 amino acids. Trimming removed 1 base at V and 5 bases at J, with 5 bases between. Germline CDR1 is LNHNV and CDR2 is YYDKDF (reference sequence). This CDR3 is CATSRARTGELFF. Written as DNA, the CDR3 is TGTGCCACCAGCAGAGCGCGGACCGGGGAGCTGTTTTTT.